This T cell receptor (beta chain) was profiled in a study of T cells in Graves' hyperthyroidism and ophthalmopathy. Researchers took RNA transcripts and amplified the TCR beta CDR3 regions from them. The primer set for the first-round RT-PCR of the TCR CDR3 was HTBI. MiXCR, run by TCRdb on the multiplex PCR reads, gives a single entry per CDR3 protein. The sample lists 530,000 or so distinct CDR3 sequences; more than 45% were seen once. Trimming shortened V by 2 bases and J by 1 base, and 10 bases separated the two germline ends. The CDR3 is made up of 14 amino acids. Germline V CDR1 and CDR2: SGHRS, YFSETQ.

The TCR sequence derives from a woman younger than 35 with Graves' hyperthyroidism. J is TRBJ2-7 and V is TRBV5-1; D might be TRBD2 (6 bases). What was sequenced was peripheral blood or thyroid tissue (not recorded which). CDR3 region: CASSFGAGSYEQYF. The CDR3 bases are TGCGCCAGCAGCTTTGGTGCGGGATCCTACGAGCAGTACTTC.